This is a list of T cell receptor beta chains from one sample in a study of early T cells in non-severe SARS-CoV-2 infection. In TCRdb, the 5' RACE reads were re-called with MiXCR into one record per CDR3 protein. The table lists about 64,000 distinct CDR3 sequences, 20% to 25% of them singletons, with about 17% in the top ten. Sequencing was performed on whole blood, taken at baseline. The receptor source for this set is an adult who was a healthcare worker with PCR-confirmed SARS-CoV-2 infection or an uninfected control (not recorded which). The conserved cysteine and the conserved F or W are not part of the CDR3 here. Fields, in order: V gene, CDR3 protein.

v_gene: TRBV2; CDR3aa: ASSHRSGELF
v_gene: TRBV19; CDR3aa: ASSHFLGQGTFGNQPQH
v_gene: TRBV30; CDR3aa: AWTWQGLNTEAF
v_gene: TRBV30; CDR3aa: AWMPQGRGNYGYT
v_gene: TRBV12-3/TRBV12-4; CDR3aa: ASSLDAGADTQY
v_gene: TRBV4-2; CDR3aa: ASSPDMGLARNEQF
v_gene: TRBV7-8; CDR3aa: ASSFGDGRYPYGYT
v_gene: TRBV5-8; CDR3aa: ASSLVGGYT
v_gene: TRBV7-2; CDR3aa: ASSLEVGYT
v_gene: TRBV15; CDR3aa: ATSRELGRESEAF
v_gene: TRBV5-1; CDR3aa: ASSLETTGFGYT
v_gene: TRBV29-1; CDR3aa: SAAGTARRETQY
v_gene: TRBV7-9; CDR3aa: ASSPGPSIETGELF
v_gene: TRBV29-1; CDR3aa: SAYGGAKTEQY
v_gene: TRBV7-9; CDR3aa: ASSPLSGYGYT
v_gene: TRBV5-8; CDR3aa: ASSFTGAGGNQPQH
v_gene: TRBV7-3; CDR3aa: ASSLEGLSTDTQY
v_gene: TRBV6-2/TRBV6-3; CDR3aa: ASRLNQLAGGGDTQY
v_gene: TRBV12-3/TRBV12-4; CDR3aa: ASRLGLAGGRGTDTQY
v_gene: TRBV7-3; CDR3aa: ASSLGANSNEQF
v_gene: TRBV6-4; CDR3aa: ASSAAPGGNYGYT
v_gene: TRBV4-1; CDR3aa: ASNQSGGVSYEQY
v_gene: TRBV7-9; CDR3aa: ASSLSGPGEQF
v_gene: TRBV5-1; CDR3aa: ASSLGPVPEKLF
v_gene: TRBV2; CDR3aa: ASSPILGINEKLF
v_gene: TRBV29-1; CDR3aa: SVTPGEFYEQY
v_gene: TRBV3-1; CDR3aa: ASSQDRRGRPGEQY
v_gene: TRBV5-6; CDR3aa: ASSFDSSYEQY
v_gene: TRBV7-8; CDR3aa: ASSLAGTGSQPQH
v_gene: TRBV3-1; CDR3aa: ASSQLGSNQPQH
v_gene: TRBV2; CDR3aa: ASSELGKEGEQY
v_gene: TRBV2; CDR3aa: ASSASTDTQY
v_gene: TRBV11-2; CDR3aa: ASSGGGATQY
v_gene: TRBV4-1; CDR3aa: ASSQVLGKQF
v_gene: TRBV7-8; CDR3aa: ASSYTPPGSRYQPQH
v_gene: TRBV14; CDR3aa: ASSLTGNSPLH
v_gene: TRBV7-9; CDR3aa: ASRHTSSGANVLT
v_gene: TRBV20-1; CDR3aa: SAGGGPNYGYT
v_gene: TRBV12-3/TRBV12-4; CDR3aa: ASSLAQGTAAF
v_gene: TRBV18; CDR3aa: ASSPGGDYGYT
v_gene: TRBV5-5; CDR3aa: ASSSQMYGYT